The subject of this entry is one T cell receptor (beta chain). The protocol was immunoSEQ multiplex PCR, while the TCRdb copy is restricted to in-frame clones and leaves out a portion. The data show a few hundred thousand clones, approximately 91% seen once. This sample is part of a study of blood T cell repertoires in COVID-19. Trimming took 2 bases from V and 0 from J, leaving 10 bases between them. Per the germline V gene, CDR1 is KGHSH and CDR2 is LQKENI. CDR3 length: 16 residues. The chain recombines TRBV18 with TRBJ1-4; a weak D match, TRBD1 (6 bases). The sequence was obtained from a woman aged 40 to 50 who had recovered from COVID-19. Sequencing input: PBMCs or T cells enriched from blood (not recorded which). The CDR3 sequence: CASSPTGITTNEKLFF. CDR3 coding DNA: TGTGCCAGCTCACCAACAGGGATAACAACTAATGAAAAACTGTTTTTT.